This T cell receptor beta chain was documented in a study of CXCR3-negative and CXCR3-positive naive CD8 T cells. Across the whole study: A total of 110 million to 150 million TRB reads was generated, with about 1.5 +/- 0.3 million per library.

The authors gated naive CD8+ T cells as CD45RO-CCR7+CD27+CD95-. Study-level results: CXCR3-negative naive cells had less hydrophobic TRB CDR3s than did CXCR3-positive naive cells. In both naive subsets diversity was comparably high, whereas memory CD8+ cells showed much lower diversity.

With UMI labels, 5' RACE was used to prepare the TRB cDNA libraries. TCRdb re-called the 5' RACE reads and gives one entry per CDR3 protein, without DNA. The repertoire table contains around 4,700 distinct CDR3 sequences. As to this clonotype: Its antigen remains unknown.

Germline CDR1 SGHRS, CDR2 YFSETQ. The CDR3 is made up of 15 amino acids. The specimen sequenced was naive CXCR3+ CD8+ T cells from blood. Subset defined: CD45RO-CCR7+CD27+CD95- naive CD8+ T cells expressing CXCR3 (TNR3+). The chain links TRBV5-1 to TRBJ2-3. The clonotype originates from a human donor in good health. Some clones in this sample may be carry-over from other donors' samples. The CDR3 sequence: CASSADIYGSDTQYF.